This T cell receptor (beta chain) appears in the sequencing data of a study of blood T cell repertoires in COVID-19. Study in general: COVID-19 samples collected from the United States, Italy and Spain covered acute and convalescent phases.

Per the original methods: Reference gene primer amplification gave estimated nucleated cell counts. Libraries were prepared by immunoSEQ multiplex PCR; TCRdb keeps only in-frame clonotypes and omits some of them. Clonal size and the V and J genes are those of that table, whereas D and trimming came from the DNA. Here the sample spans hundreds of thousands of clones, 65% to 90% being singletons. The CDR3 loop spans 14 amino acids. Trimming at V came to 1 base and at J to 8 bases, leaving 0 bases not matched to a gene. Germline V lookup: CDR1 SGHAT, CDR2 FQNNGV. Sequences were obtained from peripheral blood. The chain joins TRBV11-2 to TRBJ2-1; 12 positions agree with TRBD2. The TCR comes from a woman aged 70-85 years with COVID-19, enrolled during active disease. Written as DNA, the CDR3 is TGTGCCAGCAGCTTAGGACTAGCGGGGGATGAGCAGTTCTTC. Encoded protein: CASSLGLAGDEQFF.